These 5 T cell receptor beta chains were all obtained from the same sample, sequenced in a study of T cells in Graves' hyperthyroidism and ophthalmopathy. Amplification yielded TCR beta CDR3 regions, with RNA transcripts as the source. An initial round of RT-PCR targeting the TCR CDR3 relied on the HTBI primer set. TCRdb itself ran the multiplex PCR reads through MiXCR, one entry per CDR3 protein. The sample has about 700,000 distinct CDR3 sequences; around 15% are singletons. Sequencing input: blood. The receptors come from a young woman with Graves' hyperthyroidism.

The V and J genes are TRBV9 and TRBJ2-5; 7 bases match TRBD2. With 2 bases clipped from V and 4 bases from J, the junction kept 11 bases outside the gene matches. The CDR3 contains 16 residues. Germline V gene lookup returns CDR1 SGDLS and CDR2 YYNGEE. CDR3 sequence: CASSVGTGRRGETQYF. The CDR3 bases are TGTGCCAGCAGCGTCGGGACCGGGAGGAGAGGAGAGACCCAGTACTTC.

The chain carries TRBV4-1 and TRBJ2-7; D is perhaps TRBD2 (7 bases). V lost 5 bases and J 0 bases, leaving 20 bases between the germline ends. CDR3 length equals 17 residues. The germline V gene has CDR1 MGHRA and CDR2 YSYEKL. Written as DNA, the CDR3 is TGCGCCAGCAGCTGGGGGGCGGGAGACGGAAGCTCCTACGAGCAGTACTTC. This gives the protein CASSWGAGDGSSYEQYF.

Here the CDR3 reads CASSLGAYRDRVSSAEAFF. CDR3 in DNA: TGCGCCAGCAGCTTGGGGGCATACCGGGACAGGGTCTCATCCGCTGAAGCTTTCTTT. V is TRBV5-1 and J is TRBJ1-1, with 9 bases aligning to TRBD1. The ends lost 0 bases at V and 6 bases at J; junction bases unmatched: 18. There are 19 residues in the CDR3. Per germline, CDR1 SGHRS and CDR2 YFSETQ.

In DNA form, the CDR3 reads TGTGCCAGCTCACCAGCCGGGACTACGAACACCGGGGAGCTGTTTTTT. Its translation: CASSPAGTTNTGELFF. The V and J genes are TRBV18 and TRBJ2-2, with 7 bases aligning to TRBD2. This CDR3 region has 16 residues. Germline V gene sequence: CDR1 KGHSH, CDR2 LQKENI. Trimming took 2 bases from V and 0 from J; bases not matched to a gene: 3. Looking up the rest from reference TRBV18 and TRBJ2-2 gives the full variable domain: NAGVMQNPRHLVRRRGQEARLRCSPMKGHSHVYWYRQLPEEGLKFMVYLQKENIIDESGMPKERFSAEFPKEGPSILRIQQVVRGDSAAYFCASSPAGTTNTGELFFGEGSRLTVL.

The chain recombines TRBV4-3 with TRBJ1-5; TRBD1 is a possible D gene (5 bases). The ends were cut back, 5 bases at V and 2 bases at J, with 13 bases in the middle. Germline V gene lookup returns CDR1 LGHNA and CDR2 YSLEER. The CDR3 sequence is 15 residues long. CDR3 nucleotides: TGCGCCAGCAGCGAAGGGGTTTGGGGCAATCAGCCCCAGCATTTT. Protein sequence: CASSEGVWGNQPQHF.